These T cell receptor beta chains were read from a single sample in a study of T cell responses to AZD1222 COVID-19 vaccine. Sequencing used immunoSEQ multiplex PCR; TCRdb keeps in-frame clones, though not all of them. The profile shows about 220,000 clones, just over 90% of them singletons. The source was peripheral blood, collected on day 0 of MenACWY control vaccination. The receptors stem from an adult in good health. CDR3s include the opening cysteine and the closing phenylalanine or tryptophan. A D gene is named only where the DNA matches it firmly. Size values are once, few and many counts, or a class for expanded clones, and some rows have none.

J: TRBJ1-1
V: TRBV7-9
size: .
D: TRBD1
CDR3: CASSPVGTAGPEAFF
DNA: TGTGCCAGCAGCCCGGTAGGGACAGCCGGCCCTGAAGCTTTCTTT

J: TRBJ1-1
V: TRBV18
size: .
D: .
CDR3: CASSPPPASNTEAFF
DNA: TGTGCCAGCTCACCACCGCCAGCCTCGAACACTGAAGCTTTCTTT

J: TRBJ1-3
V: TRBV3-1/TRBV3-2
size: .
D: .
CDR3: CASSHRQGRTGNTIYF
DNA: TGTGCCAGCAGCCACCGGCAGGGCCGTACAGGAAACACCATATATTTT

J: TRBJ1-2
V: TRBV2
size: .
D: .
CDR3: CASTDNYGYTF
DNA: TGTGCCAGCACCGATAACTATGGCTACACCTTC

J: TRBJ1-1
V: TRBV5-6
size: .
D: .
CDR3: CASSLGGRAEAFF
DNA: TGTGCCAGCAGCTTGGGGGGTAGGGCTGAAGCTTTCTTT

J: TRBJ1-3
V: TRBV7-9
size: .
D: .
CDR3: CASSPKTGNTIYF
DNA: TGTGCCAGCAGCCCGAAGACCGGAAACACCATATATTTT

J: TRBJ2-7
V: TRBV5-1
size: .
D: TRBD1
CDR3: CASSLEQGPQFEQYF
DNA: TGCGCCAGCAGCTTGGAACAGGGGCCCCAATTCGAGCAGTACTTC

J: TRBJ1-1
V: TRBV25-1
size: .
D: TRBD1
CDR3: CASSELQGAHTEAFF
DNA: TGTGCCAGCAGTGAACTACAGGGGGCCCACACTGAAGCTTTCTTT

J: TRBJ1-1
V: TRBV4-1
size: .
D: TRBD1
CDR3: CASSLDTGTGGTEAFF
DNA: TGCGCCAGCAGCCTCGACACCGGGACAGGGGGCACTGAAGCTTTCTTT

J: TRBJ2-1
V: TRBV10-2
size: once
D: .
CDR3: CASSETLRTRRSYNEQFF
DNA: TGCGCCAGCAGTGAGACACTACGGACAAGACGATCCTACAATGAGCAGTTCTTC

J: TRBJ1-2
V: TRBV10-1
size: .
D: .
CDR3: CASSGNRPSISF
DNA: TGCGCCAGCAGTGGGAACAGGCCTTCGATCTCCTTC

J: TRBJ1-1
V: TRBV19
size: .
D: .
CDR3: CASSPRGGVTEAFF
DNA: TGTGCCAGTAGTCCCAGAGGCGGGGTGACTGAAGCTTTCTTT

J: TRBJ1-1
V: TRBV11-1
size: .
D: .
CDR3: CASTFWGAEAFF
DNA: TGTGCCAGCACCTTTTGGGGGGCTGAAGCTTTCTTT

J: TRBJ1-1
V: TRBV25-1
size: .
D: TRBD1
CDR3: CASGGQAGTEAFF
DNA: TGTGCCAGCGGGGGACAGGCGGGAACTGAAGCTTTCTTT

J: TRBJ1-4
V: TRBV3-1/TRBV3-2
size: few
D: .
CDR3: CASSPRGSANEKLFF
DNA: TGTGCCAGCAGCCCGAGGGGTAGCGCTAATGAAAAACTGTTTTTT

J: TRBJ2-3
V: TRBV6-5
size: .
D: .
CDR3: CASSPTGDTQYF
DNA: TGTGCCAGCAGTCCCACGGGGGATACGCAGTATTTT

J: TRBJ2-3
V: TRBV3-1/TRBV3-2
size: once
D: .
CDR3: CASSSYRTNTDTQYF
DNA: TGTGCCAGCAGCTCCTATAGGACTAACACAGATACGCAGTATTTT

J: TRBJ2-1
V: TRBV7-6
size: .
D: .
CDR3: CASSLMAGTGNEQFF
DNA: TGTGCCAGCAGCTTAATGGCAGGGACCGGGAATGAGCAGTTCTTC

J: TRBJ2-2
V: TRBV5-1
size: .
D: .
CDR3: CASSRRDSRNTGELFF
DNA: TGCGCCAGCAGCCGCAGGGATTCAAGGAACACCGGGGAGCTGTTTTTT

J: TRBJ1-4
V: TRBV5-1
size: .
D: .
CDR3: CASSLPGGANEKLFF
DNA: TGCGCCAGCAGCTTGCCTGGTGGGGCGAATGAAAAACTGTTTTTT

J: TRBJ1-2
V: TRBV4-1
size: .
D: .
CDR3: CASSQDARGRGYTF
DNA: TGCGCCAGCAGCCAAGATGCAAGGGGCCGTGGCTACACCTTC

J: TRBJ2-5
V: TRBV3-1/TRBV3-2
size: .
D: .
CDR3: CASSQSTGGETQYF
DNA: TGTGCCAGCAGCCAATCTACTGGGGGAGAGACCCAGTACTTC

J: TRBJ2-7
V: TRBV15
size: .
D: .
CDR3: CATSSKGGNEQYF
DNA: TGTGCCACCAGCAGTAAGGGAGGCAACGAGCAGTACTTC

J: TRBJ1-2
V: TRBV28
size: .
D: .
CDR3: CASSPQTNYGYTF
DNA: TGTGCCAGCAGCCCCCAAACAAACTATGGCTACACCTTC

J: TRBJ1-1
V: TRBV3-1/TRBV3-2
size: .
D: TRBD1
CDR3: CASSHNVGAGGTEAFF
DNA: TGTGCCAGCAGCCATAACGTGGGGGCAGGGGGCACTGAAGCTTTCTTT

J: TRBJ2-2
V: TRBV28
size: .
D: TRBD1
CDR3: CASSYLRTGFTGELFF
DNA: TGTGCCAGCAGCTACCTCAGGACAGGGTTCACCGGGGAGCTGTTTTTT

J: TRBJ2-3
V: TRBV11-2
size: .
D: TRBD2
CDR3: CASSPGLAGARTDTQYF
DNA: TGTGCCAGCAGCCCGGGACTAGCGGGGGCTCGCACAGATACGCAGTATTTT

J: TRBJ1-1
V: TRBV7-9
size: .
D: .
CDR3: CASSPRWTGRRGPNTEAFF
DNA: TGTGCCAGCAGCCCACGCTGGACCGGGCGCCGAGGGCCGAACACTGAAGCTTTCTTT

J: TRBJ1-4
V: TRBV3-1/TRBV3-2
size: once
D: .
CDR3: CASSTRRDGNEKLFF
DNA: TGTGCCAGCAGCACCCGCCGGGACGGGAATGAAAAACTGTTTTTT